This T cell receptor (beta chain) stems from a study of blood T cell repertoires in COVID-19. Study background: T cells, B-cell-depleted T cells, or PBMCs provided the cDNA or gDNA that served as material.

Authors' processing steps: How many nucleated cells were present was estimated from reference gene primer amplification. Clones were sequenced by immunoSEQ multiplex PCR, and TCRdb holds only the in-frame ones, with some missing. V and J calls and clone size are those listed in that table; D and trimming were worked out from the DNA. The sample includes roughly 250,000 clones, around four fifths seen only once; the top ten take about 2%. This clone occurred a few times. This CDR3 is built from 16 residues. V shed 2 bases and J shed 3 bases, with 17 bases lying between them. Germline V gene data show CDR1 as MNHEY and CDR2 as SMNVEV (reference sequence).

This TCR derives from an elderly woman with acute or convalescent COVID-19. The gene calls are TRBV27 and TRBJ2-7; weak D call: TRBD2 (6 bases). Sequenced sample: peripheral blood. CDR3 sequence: CASSLKTGRKDYEQYF. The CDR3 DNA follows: TGTGCCAGCAGTTTAAAGACCGGGAGAAAAGACTACGAGCAGTACTTC.